The subject of this entry is one T cell receptor beta chain. What it binds is not known. This entry comes from a study of cytomegalovirus exposure and HLA in healthy donors. Whole-study findings and limits: Among TCR sequences, most were rare, though some public TCRs appeared in many donors.

Using immunoSEQ multiplex PCR, the repertoire was profiled, and TCRdb retains in-frame clones only, with some absent. The sample contains 100,000 to 150,000 clones, about 96% of which appear only once. Sequenced input: PBMCs. The sequence came from a man between 18 and 35 years old in good health and CMV-seronegative.

CDR3 sequence reads: CASSQDLPGTQYF. The CDR3 DNA reads as TGTGCCAGCAGCCAAGATCTTCCGGGAACGCAGTATTTT. The chain employs TRBV14 and TRBJ2-3, with D maybe TRBD2 (5 bases). This CDR3 contains 13 residues. Germline V gene sequence: CDR1 SGHDN, CDR2 FVKESK. V dropped 0 bases and J dropped 9 bases, with 10 bases sitting between them.